This TCR beta chain is drawn from a study of PD-L1 blockade in urothelial cancer. Study-wide points: Improved survival was predicted by pretreatment blood TCR clonality below the median.

Spiked synthetic TCR analogs estimated absolute template abundance per PCR. Sequencing was performed with immunoSEQ multiplex PCR; in TCRdb, only in-frame clones are kept and a portion is missing. The sample yields about 52,000 clones, more than 75% seen once. The time point was: pretreatment peripheral blood. In regard to this clone: Its cognate antigen is unknown.

This material consisted of PBMCs, taken around atezolizumab (anti-PD-L1) treatment. This TCR came from a man over 45 with urothelial cancer.

Written as DNA, the CDR3 is TGTGCCAGCAGTTACTCGCGAGTCTACAATGAGCAGTTCTTC. It yields the protein CASSYSRVYNEQFF. The V call is TRBV6-5, the J call TRBJ2-1; no clear D. The CDR3 is 14 amino acids. Trimming removed 0 bases from V and 3 bases from J, with 6 bases in between. Looked up from germline, CDR1 is MNHEY and CDR2 is SVGAGI.